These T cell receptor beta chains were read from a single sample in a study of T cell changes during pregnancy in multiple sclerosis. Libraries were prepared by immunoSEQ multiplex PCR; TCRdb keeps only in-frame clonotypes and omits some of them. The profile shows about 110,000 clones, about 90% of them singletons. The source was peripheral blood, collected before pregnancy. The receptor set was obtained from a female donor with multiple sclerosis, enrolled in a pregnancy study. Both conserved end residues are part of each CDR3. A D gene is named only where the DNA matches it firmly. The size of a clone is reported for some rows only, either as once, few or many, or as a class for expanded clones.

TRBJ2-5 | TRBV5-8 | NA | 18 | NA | CASSPGRRMIRAQETQYF | TGTGCCAGCAGCCCTGGACGGAGGATGATTAGGGCCCAAGAGACCCAGTACTTC
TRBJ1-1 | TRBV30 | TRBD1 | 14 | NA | CAWRNRGGATEAFF | TGTGCCTGGAGGAACAGGGGCGGCGCCACTGAAGCTTTCTTT
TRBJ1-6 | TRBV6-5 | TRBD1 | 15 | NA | CASSSLRDSNSPLHF | TGTGCCAGCAGTTCCCTCCGGGACAGTAATTCACCCCTCCACTTT
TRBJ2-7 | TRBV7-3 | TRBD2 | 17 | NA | CASPKETSGSRRYEQYF | TGTGCCAGCCCTAAAGAGACTAGCGGGAGTCGGAGGTACGAGCAGTACTTC
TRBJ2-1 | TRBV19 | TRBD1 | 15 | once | CASSRQGAQYNEQFF | TGTGCCAGTAGTCGACAGGGGGCGCAGTACAATGAGCAGTTCTTC
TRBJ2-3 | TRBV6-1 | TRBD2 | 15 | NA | CASSRGRTSPEAQYF | TGTGCCAGCAGCCGCGGGAGGACCTCGCCCGAGGCGCAGTATTTT
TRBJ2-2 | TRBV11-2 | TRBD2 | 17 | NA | CASSLVRSGGYTGELFF | TGTGCCAGCAGCTTAGTCCGCTCGGGGGGGTACACCGGGGAGCTGTTTTTT
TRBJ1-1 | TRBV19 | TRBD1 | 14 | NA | CASRLTGGNTEAFF | TGTGCCAGTAGGCTGACAGGGGGGAACACTGAAGCTTTCTTT
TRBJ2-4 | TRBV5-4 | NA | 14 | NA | CASSAWLAKNIQYF | TGTGCCAGCAGCGCCTGGCTAGCCAAAAACATTCAGTACTTC
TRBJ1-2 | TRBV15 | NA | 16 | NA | CATSRGGTGANYGYTF | TGTGCCACCAGCAGAGGGGGAACAGGAGCTAACTATGGCTACACCTTC
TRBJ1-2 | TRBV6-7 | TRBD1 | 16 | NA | CASSYSGTGEGDGYTF | TGTGCCAGCAGTTACTCGGGGACAGGGGAAGGGGATGGCTACACCTTC
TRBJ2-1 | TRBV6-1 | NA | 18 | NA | CASSGGATGVFLYNEQFF | TGTGCCAGCAGTGGTGGTGCCACCGGGGTATTCCTCTACAATGAGCAGTTCTTC
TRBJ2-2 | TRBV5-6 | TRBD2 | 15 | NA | CASSGAGVETGELFF | TGTGCCAGCAGCGGAGCGGGAGTGGAGACCGGGGAGCTGTTTTTT
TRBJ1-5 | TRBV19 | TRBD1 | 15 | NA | CASRGGQGGLQPQHF | TGTGCCAGTAGGGGAGGACAGGGAGGACTCCAGCCCCAGCATTTT
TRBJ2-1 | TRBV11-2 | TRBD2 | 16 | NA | CASSLDFLRGYNEQFF | TGTGCCAGCAGCCTCGATTTTTTGCGGGGGTACAATGAGCAGTTCTTC
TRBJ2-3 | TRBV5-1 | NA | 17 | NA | CASSILPGPSSTDTQYF | TGCGCCAGCAGCATACTACCAGGGCCCTCTAGCACAGATACGCAGTATTTT
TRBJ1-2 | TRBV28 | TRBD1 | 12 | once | CASSSQGDGYTF | TGTGCCAGCAGTTCTCAGGGGGATGGCTACACCTTC
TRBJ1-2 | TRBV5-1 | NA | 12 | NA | CASSAGRYGYTF | TGCGCCAGCAGCGCAGGTAGATATGGCTACACCTTC
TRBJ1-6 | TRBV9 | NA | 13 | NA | CASSGQLGEPLHF | TGTGCCAGCAGCGGACAGCTTGGGGAACCCCTCCACTTT
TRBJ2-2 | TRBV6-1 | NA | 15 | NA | CASSEIGPNTGELFF | TGTGCCAGCAGTGAAATCGGTCCGAACACCGGGGAGCTGTTTTTT
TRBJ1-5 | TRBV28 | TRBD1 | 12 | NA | CASSFPGGMKHF | TGTGCCAGCAGCTTCCCAGGGGGCATGAAGCATTTT
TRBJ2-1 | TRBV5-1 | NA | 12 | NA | CASRVQSDEQFF | TGCGCCAGCAGGGTACAGTCGGATGAGCAGTTCTTC
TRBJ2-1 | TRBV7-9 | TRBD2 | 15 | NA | CASSLLAGDLNEQFF | TGTGCCAGCAGCTTACTGGCGGGAGATCTGAATGAGCAGTTCTTC
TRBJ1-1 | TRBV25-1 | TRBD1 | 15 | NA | CASSRVGTGGTEAFF | TGTGCCAGCAGTAGGGTGGGGACAGGGGGCACTGAAGCTTTCTTT
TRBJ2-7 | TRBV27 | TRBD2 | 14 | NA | CASRRTSGAYEQYF | TGTGCCAGCCGCCGGACTAGCGGGGCCTACGAGCAGTACTTC
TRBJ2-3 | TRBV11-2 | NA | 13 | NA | CASSLGGTDTQYF | TGTGCCAGCAGCTTAGGCGGCACAGATACGCAGTATTTT
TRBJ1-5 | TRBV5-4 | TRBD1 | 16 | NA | CASSLGFGQGNQPQHF | TGTGCCAGCAGCTTGGGCTTTGGACAGGGCAATCAGCCCCAGCATTTT
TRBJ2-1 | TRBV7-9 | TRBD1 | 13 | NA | CASSSDRGHEQFF | TGTGCCAGCAGCTCCGACAGGGGGCATGAGCAGTTCTTC
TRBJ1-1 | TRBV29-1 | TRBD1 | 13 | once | CSVPRQGTAEAFF | TGCAGCGTCCCCCGACAGGGTACCGCTGAAGCTTTCTTT
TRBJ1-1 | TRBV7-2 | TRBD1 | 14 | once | CASSFGPGTGPAFF | TGTGCCAGCAGCTTCGGACCCGGGACAGGGCCAGCTTTCTTT
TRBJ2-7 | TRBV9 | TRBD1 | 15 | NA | CASSISGTGLDEQYF | TGTGCCAGCAGCATCTCCGGGACAGGGTTGGACGAGCAGTACTTC
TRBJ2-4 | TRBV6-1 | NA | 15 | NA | CASRLGGLAKNIQYF | TGTGCCAGCAGACTCGGGGGTTTAGCCAAAAACATTCAGTACTTC
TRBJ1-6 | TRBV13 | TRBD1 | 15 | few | CASSSAGQGNSPLHF | TGTGCCAGCAGCTCCGCGGGACAGGGTAATTCACCCCTCCACTTT
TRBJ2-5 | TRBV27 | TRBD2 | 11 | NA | CASSLGGEQYF | TGTGCCAGCAGTTTAGGGGGGGAGCAGTACTTC
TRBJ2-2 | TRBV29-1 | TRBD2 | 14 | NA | CSVIAGGVTGELFF | TGCAGCGTGATAGCGGGAGGGGTTACCGGGGAGCTGTTTTTT
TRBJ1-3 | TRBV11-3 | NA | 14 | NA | CASNENPSGNTIYF | TGTGCCAGCAATGAGAACCCCTCTGGAAACACCATATATTTT
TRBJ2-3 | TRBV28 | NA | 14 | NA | CASSKGHSTDTQYF | TGTGCCAGCAGTAAGGGACACAGCACAGATACGCAGTATTTT
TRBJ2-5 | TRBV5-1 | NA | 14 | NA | CASSFGNREETQYF | TGCGCCAGCAGCTTCGGTAACAGGGAGGAGACCCAGTACTTC
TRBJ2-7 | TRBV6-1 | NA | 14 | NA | CASSERVSPYEQYF | TGTGCCAGCAGTGAGAGGGTCAGCCCCTACGAGCAGTACTTC
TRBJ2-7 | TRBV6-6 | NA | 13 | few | CASRAQRAYEQYF | TGTGCCAGCAGGGCCCAGCGGGCCTACGAGCAGTACTTC
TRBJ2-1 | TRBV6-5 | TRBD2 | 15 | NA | CASSVSGGLYNEQFF | TGTGCCAGCAGCGTTAGCGGGGGCCTCTACAATGAGCAGTTCTTC
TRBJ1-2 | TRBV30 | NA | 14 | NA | CAWRGYSLFEGYTF | TGTGCCTGGAGAGGTTACAGCCTTTTCGAGGGCTACACCTTC
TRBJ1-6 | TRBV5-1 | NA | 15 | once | CASSLTSQGGSPLHF | TGCGCCAGCAGCCTGACATCTCAAGGGGGTTCACCCCTCCACTTT
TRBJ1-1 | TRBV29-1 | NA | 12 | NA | CSVVGGYGLAFF | TGCAGCGTTGTGGGAGGATATGGATTGGCTTTCTTT
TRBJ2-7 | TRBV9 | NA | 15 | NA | CASSVSPSLTYEQYF | TGTGCCAGCAGCGTATCACCGAGCTTAACCTACGAGCAGTACTTC